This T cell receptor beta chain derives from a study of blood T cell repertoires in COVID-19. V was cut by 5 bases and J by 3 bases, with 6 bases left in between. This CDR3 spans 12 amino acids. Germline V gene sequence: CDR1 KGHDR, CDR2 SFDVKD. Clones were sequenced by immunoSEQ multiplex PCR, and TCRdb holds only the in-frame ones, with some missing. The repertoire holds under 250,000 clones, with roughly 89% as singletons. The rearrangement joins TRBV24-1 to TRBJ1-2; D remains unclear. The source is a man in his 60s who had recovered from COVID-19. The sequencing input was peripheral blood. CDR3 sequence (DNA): TGTGCCACCAGTGTAAATGACTATGGCTACACCTTC. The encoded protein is CATSVNDYGYTF.